The 26 T cell receptor beta chains below all came from one sample that was sequenced in a study of blood T cell repertoires in COVID-19. Assay used: immunoSEQ multiplex PCR; TCRdb lists only in-frame clones, some missing. The sample lists about 160,000 clones, around 85% occurring once. The sample taken for sequencing was peripheral blood. These TCRs come from a human donor with acute or convalescent COVID-19. The donor label of this sample is uncertain.

This chain uses TRBV11-2 with TRBJ2-7, with TRBD2 identical over 9 bases. Germline CDR1 SGHAT, CDR2 FQNNGV. V shed 5 bases, J shed 4 bases, and the junction held 9 bases outside the gene matches. This CDR3 spans 15 amino acids. The CDR3 DNA is TGTGCCAGCAGCCCCCTGGCGGGGGGGCCTTACGAGCAGTACTTC. Protein product: CASSPLAGGPYEQYF. The whole variable domain, remainder taken from reference TRBV11-2 and TRBJ2-7, is EAGVAQSPRYKIIEKRQSVAFWCNPISGHATLYWYQQILGQGPKLLIQFQNNGVVDDSQLPKDRFSAERLKGVDSTLKIQPAKLEDSAVYLCASSPLAGGPYEQYFGPGTRLTVT.

The chain couples TRBV25-1 to TRBJ2-7, with TRBD1 matching 10 bases. The CDR3 has 18 residues. V trimming: 4 bases; J trimming: 2 bases; junction bases outside the gene matches: 14. Germline values: CDR1 MGHDK, CDR2 SYGVNS. CDR3 residues: CASSVLPGQGPSTYEQYF. DNA of the CDR3: TGTGCCAGCAGTGTCCTACCGGGACAGGGGCCGTCCACCTACGAGCAGTACTTC.

V gene TRBV7-7 combines with J gene TRBJ2-1; D may be TRBD2 (6 bases). Trimming removed 5 bases at V and 4 bases at J, with 18 bases between. The CDR3 contains 16 residues. The germline CDR1 and CDR2 sequences are SSHAT and FNYEAQ (reference sequence). CDR3 sequence reads: CASSPTRTTTYNEQFF. Here the CDR3 DNA reads TGTGCCAGCAGCCCGACACGGACTACCACTTACAATGAGCAGTTCTTC. Full variable domain (missing parts from reference TRBV7-7 and TRBJ2-1): GAGVSQSPRYKVTKRGQDVTLRCDPISSHATLYWYQQALGQGPEFLTYFNYEAQPDKSGLPSDRFSAERPEGSISTLTIQRTEQRDSAMYRCASSPTRTTTYNEQFFGPGTRLTVL.

J is TRBJ1-1 and V is TRBV6-5; 7 nucleotides agree with TRBD1. This CDR3 comprises 13 residues. The V gene's germline CDR1 is MNHEY and CDR2 SVGAGI. J gave up 0 bases and V 11 bases, and 6 bases lay outside the gene matches. CDR3 loop: CAGLGQMNTEAFF. DNA of the CDR3: TGTGCCGGCCTGGGACAGATGAACACTGAAGCTTTCTTT.

This chain connects TRBV9 to TRBJ2-2, with D perhaps TRBD1 (6 bases). CDR3 length equals 15 residues. Germline V lookup: CDR1 SGDLS, CDR2 YYNGEE. V dropped 3 bases and J dropped 1 base, with 10 bases sitting between them. The CDR3 DNA sequence: TGTGCCAGCAGCGCGAGGGGACAGAACACCGGGGAGCTGTTTTTT. Its protein product is CASSARGQNTGELFF.

V gene TRBV5-6 combines with J gene TRBJ1-5, with a weak D call TRBD1 (5 bases). This CDR3 spans 15 amino acids. Trimming took 2 bases from V and 4 from J, leaving 13 bases between them. CDR1 SGHDT and CDR2 YYEEEE come from the germline V gene. The DNA of the CDR3 is TGTGCCAGCAGCTTCGGCCAGGGTACAAATCAGCCCCAGCATTTT. It yields the protein CASSFGQGTNQPQHF.

This chain connects TRBV29-1 to TRBJ2-1; 11 bases agree with TRBD2. This CDR3 has 14 residues. CDR1 is SQVTM, CDR2 ANQGSEA, per germline. The J segment lost 10 bases and the V segment lost 7 bases, leaving 12 bases of the junction unmatched. CDR3 sequence (DNA): TGCAGCGCCCTTAGCGGGGGGGCCCCTACAGAGCAGTTCTTC. Translated, it gives CSALSGGAPTEQFF.

The V gene is TRBV10-1, the J gene TRBJ2-3; 9 nucleotides line up with TRBD1. Germline CDR1 WNHNN, CDR2 SYGVQD (reference sequence). Germline trimming cut 9 bases from V and 4 bases from J; bases unmatched to any gene: 5. This CDR3 region has 13 residues. DNA of the CDR3: TGCGCCAGTCCCGGGACAGGGCCAGATACGCAGTATTTT. Amino acid sequence: CASPGTGPDTQYF.

V is TRBV19 and J is TRBJ2-6; 10 nucleotides agree with TRBD1. The germline gives CDR1 LNHDA, CDR2 SQIVND (reference sequence). Losses at the gene ends were 7 bases for V and 4 bases for J; bases not matched to a gene: 10. The CDR3 loop spans 17 amino acids. CDR3 residues: CASTGTGVKTGANVLTF. The CDR3 bases are TGTGCCAGTACCGGGACAGGGGTAAAAACCGGGGCCAACGTCCTGACTTTC.

CDR3 in amino acids: CASRQVSSTDTQYF. CDR3 DNA: TGTGCCAGCAGACAGGTATCTAGCACAGATACGCAGTATTTT. The chain carries TRBV10-3 and TRBJ2-3; D perhaps matches TRBD1 (6 bases). There are 14 residues in the CDR3. Trimming stripped 10 bases from V and 0 bases from J, with 14 bases between. In germline, CDR1 is ENHRY, CDR2 SYGVKD.

CDR3 sequence (DNA): TGTGCCAGCACCCGGACTAGCACGGGGGCTACGCAGTATTTT. Residues: CASTRTSTGATQYF. The V gene is TRBV11-2, the J gene TRBJ2-3, with 8 nucleotides matching TRBD2. With V trimmed by 7 bases and J by 8 bases, 11 bases remained unmatched. The CDR3 length is 14 residues. Germline V CDR1 and CDR2: SGHAT, FQNNGV.

The chain links TRBV2 to TRBJ2-3; 9 bases fit TRBD2. V lost 7 bases to trimming and J lost 3 bases; unmatched junction nucleotides: 8. Germline V gene data show CDR1 as SNHLY and CDR2 as FYNNEI. This CDR3 contains 15 residues. The CDR3 bases are TGTGCCAGCACCCTGACTAGCGGACAAACAGATACGCAGTATTTT. Protein product: CASTLTSGQTDTQYF.

V gene TRBV6-2 or TRBV6-3 combines with J gene TRBJ2-7; TRBD2 might be the D (5 bases). The germline gives CDR1 MNHEY, CDR2 SVGEGT. CDR3 length equals 13 residues. Deletions cut 4 bases from V and 12 bases from J, with 19 bases between. CDR3: CASSSNDGGRWYF. CDR3 sequence (DNA): TGTGCCAGCAGTTCCAACGACGGAGGACGATGGTACTTC.

This clone was recorded only once. The CDR3, as DNA: TGCAGCGTGGGGACGGACAGGACAGAAGGGCCCCAGCATTTT. The encoded protein is CSVGTDRTEGPQHF. The rearrangement joins TRBV29-1 to TRBJ1-5, with TRBD1 matching 7 bases. Trimming took 6 bases from V and 9 from J; bases not matched to a gene: 14. Germline loops: CDR1 SQVTM, CDR2 ANQGSEA. The CDR3 extends over 14 amino acids.

The chain uses TRBV6-2 or TRBV6-3 and TRBJ2-7; 10 bases map to TRBD1. CDR1 is MNHEY, CDR2 SVGEGT, per germline. V trimming: 5 bases; J trimming: 2 bases; junction bases outside the gene matches: 6. The CDR3 totals 15 residues. The CDR3 DNA sequence: TGTGCCAGCAGTCCGGGACAGGGGCTCCCCTACGAGCAGTACTTC. It encodes CASSPGQGLPYEQYF.

This chain connects TRBV30 to TRBJ2-6; D might be TRBD1 (6 bases). The V and J ends lost 3 bases and 2 bases respectively, with 17 bases between them. Per germline, CDR1 GTSNPN and CDR2 SVGIG (reference sequence). The CDR3 has 17 amino acids. The CDR3 sequence: CAWRGTGKGAGANVLTF. CDR3 sequence (DNA): TGTGCCTGGAGGGGAACAGGGAAAGGCGCTGGGGCCAACGTCCTGACTTTC.

The chain has TRBV4-1 and TRBJ1-2, with D tentatively TRBD1 (6 bases). This CDR3 comprises 16 residues. V was clipped by 1 base and J by 2 bases, with 14 bases between them. Germline CDR1 and CDR2: MGHRA and YSYEKL. CDR3 sequence reads: CASSQVQGFINYGYTF. In DNA, the CDR3 is TGCGCCAGCAGCCAAGTACAGGGTTTCATCAACTATGGCTACACCTTC.

The rearrangement links TRBV4-2 to TRBJ2-5; 7 bases fit TRBD1. CDR1 LGHNA and CDR2 YNFKEQ come from the germline V gene. CDR3 size: 15 residues. V lost 1 base and J lost 3; bases outside the gene matches: 5. This chain's CDR3 is CASSQGAGTEETQYF. The CDR3 DNA follows: TGTGCCAGCAGCCAAGGTGCCGGGACAGAAGAGACCCAGTACTTC.

Only a few counts were recorded for this clone. The chain carries TRBV5-6 and TRBJ1-6, with D hard to call. The CDR3 sequence is 15 residues long. In germline, CDR1 is SGHDT, CDR2 YYEEEE. V shed 0 bases and J shed 0 bases, with 4 bases lying between them. CDR3 bases: TGTGCCAGCAGCTTGGGGAGCTCCTATAATTCACCCCTCCACTTT. It translates to CASSLGSSYNSPLHF.

The chain recombines TRBV4-2 with TRBJ2-3, with 8 bases lining up with TRBD2. J lost 7 bases, V lost 0 bases, and 9 bases had no gene match. CDR3 size: 16 residues. CDR1 and CDR2 from the germline V gene are LGHNA and YNFKEQ. CDR3 coding DNA: TGTGCCAGCAGCCAAGATCCAAGAGCGGGGGCCCATACGCAGTATTTT. Protein: CASSQDPRAGAHTQYF.

This clone was counted a few times. The CDR3 sequence: CASSVRSGLPNEKLFF. CDR3 nucleotide sequence: TGCGCCAGCAGCGTTAGGTCAGGGCTTCCGAATGAAAAACTGTTTTTT. J is TRBJ1-4 and V is TRBV4-1; TRBD1 is a possible D gene (5 bases). This CDR3 spans 16 amino acids. The germline V and J ends were trimmed by 5 bases and 5 bases, with 18 bases remaining between them. CDR1 is MGHRA and CDR2 is YSYEKL in the germline V gene.

The chain is built from TRBV5-5 and TRBJ1-6, with D unclear. The CDR3 is made up of 14 amino acids. Germline-derived CDR1 and CDR2 are SGHKS and YYEKEE (reference sequence). Trimming shortened V by 2 bases and J by 5 bases, and 8 bases separated the two germline ends. CDR3 nucleotide sequence: TGTGCCAGCAGCTTACAACATAATAATTCACCCCTCCACTTT. It is translated as CASSLQHNNSPLHF.

The gene calls are TRBV6-6 and TRBJ1-2; D gene unclear. The V and J ends lost 6 bases and 14 bases respectively, with 7 bases between them. Looked up from germline, CDR1 is MNHNY and CDR2 is SVGAGI (reference sequence). The CDR3 contains 8 residues. The CDR3 region is CASSQLTF. CDR3 DNA: TGTGCCAGCAGCCAGTTAACCTTC.

The V gene is TRBV9, the J gene TRBJ1-5, with 8 bases aligning to TRBD1. V was clipped by 1 base and J by 5 bases; unmatched bases: 5. In germline, CDR1 is SGDLS, CDR2 YYNGEE. The CDR3 spans 15 residues. The CDR3 DNA is TGTGCCAGCAGCGTATCAGGGGGCGGGTATCAGCCCCAGCATTTT. Amino acids: CASSVSGGGYQPQHF.

This clone has only one observation. The rearrangement uses TRBV6-5 and TRBJ1-1; D perhaps matches TRBD1 (6 bases). Trimming took off 6 bases at V and 6 bases at J, with 20 bases between the two ends. This CDR3 is built from 15 residues. Germline CDR1 and CDR2: MNHEY and SVGAGI. This chain's CDR3 is CASSPPGGAGAEAFF. CDR3 in DNA: TGTGCCAGCAGCCCCCCTGGGGGGGCTGGCGCTGAAGCTTTCTTT.

The chain is built from TRBV2 and TRBJ1-5, with unresolved D. V was pared by 6 bases and J by 1 base, with 10 bases between. The germline V gene has CDR1 SNHLY and CDR2 FYNNEI. The length of the CDR3 is 14 residues. The CDR3 sequence is CASRRELSNQPQHF. The CDR3 nucleotides are TGTGCCAGCAGAAGGGAGTTGAGCAATCAGCCCCAGCATTTT.